The clone carrying this TCR beta chain appeared a few times. This specimen belongs to a study of response to subunit inactivated influenza vaccine. TCRdb re-analysed the RT-PCR reads in MiXCR, keeping a single row per CDR3 protein. The data contain fewer than 750,000 distinct CDR3 sequences, approximately 15% of them singletons. The sample in question was PBMCs from blood, obtained 11 to 12 days after vaccination. This sequence originates from a man aged 45-65 years who received an inactivated influenza vaccine.

The CDR3 DNA reads as TGTGCCACCAGCGAACAGGGTTCCCACGAGCAGTACTTC. Protein product: CATSEQGSHEQYF. This chain uses TRBV24-1 with TRBJ2-7; a possible D gene is TRBD1 (6 bases). V was trimmed by 7 bases and J by 5 bases, leaving 14 bases between them. This CDR3 region has 13 residues. Germline V lookup: CDR1 KGHDR, CDR2 SFDVKD.